This T cell receptor beta chain emerged from a study of regulatory T cells in long-lasting Graves disease. The time point here: newly diagnosed GD, antithyroid drugs for less than 3 months. The TCR library used RNA extracted from PBMCs. The V end was cut by 6 bases, the J end by 0 bases, with 14 bases between. The CDR3 contains 15 residues. Germline V gene data show CDR1 as SNHLY and CDR2 as FYNNEI. Library construction for TCR beta used iRepertoire HTBI primers and Arm-PCR of CDR3 regions. TCRdb independently ran MiXCR on the multiplex PCR reads; one entry per CDR3 protein. This table has 500,000 to 700,000 distinct CDR3 sequences, 15% to 20% appearing once. The data also belong to a second study, concerning T cells in Graves' hyperthyroidism and ophthalmopathy.

The chain couples TRBV2 to TRBJ1-1; D might be TRBD1 (5 bases). The sample in question was peripheral blood mononuclear cells (PBMCs), obtained at new diagnosis, from a patient treated with antithyroid drugs. This sequence originates from a woman in her twenties or thirties with Graves disease. This chain's CDR3 is CASSASPGVNTEAFF. The CDR3 region has the DNA TGTGCCAGCAGCGCCTCACCGGGGGTGAACACTGAAGCTTTCTTT.